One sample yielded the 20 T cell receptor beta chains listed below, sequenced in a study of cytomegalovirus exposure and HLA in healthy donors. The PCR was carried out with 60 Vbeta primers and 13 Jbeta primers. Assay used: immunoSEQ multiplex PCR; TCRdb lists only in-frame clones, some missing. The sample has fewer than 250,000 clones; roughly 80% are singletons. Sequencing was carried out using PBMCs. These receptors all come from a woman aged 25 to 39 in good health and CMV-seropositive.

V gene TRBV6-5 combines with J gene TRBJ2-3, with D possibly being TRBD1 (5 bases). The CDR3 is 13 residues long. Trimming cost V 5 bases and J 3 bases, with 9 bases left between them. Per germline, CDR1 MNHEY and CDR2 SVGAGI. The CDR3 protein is CASSPRVTDTQYF. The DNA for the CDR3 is TGTGCCAGCAGTCCCAGGGTAACAGATACGCAGTATTTT.

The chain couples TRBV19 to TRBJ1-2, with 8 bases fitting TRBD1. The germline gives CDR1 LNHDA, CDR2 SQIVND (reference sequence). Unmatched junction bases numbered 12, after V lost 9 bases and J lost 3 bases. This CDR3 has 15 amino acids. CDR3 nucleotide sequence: TGTGCCAGCATGTTGGGGTCGACAGGGGACTATGGCTACACCTTC. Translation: CASMLGSTGDYGYTF.

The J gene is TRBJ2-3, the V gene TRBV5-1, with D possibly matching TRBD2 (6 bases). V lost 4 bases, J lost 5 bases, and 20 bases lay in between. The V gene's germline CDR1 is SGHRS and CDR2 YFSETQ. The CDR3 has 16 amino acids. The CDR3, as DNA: TGCGCCAGCAGCCCGGGGGACTTCTCCTCGGTAGATACGCAGTATTTT. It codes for CASSPGDFSSVDTQYF.

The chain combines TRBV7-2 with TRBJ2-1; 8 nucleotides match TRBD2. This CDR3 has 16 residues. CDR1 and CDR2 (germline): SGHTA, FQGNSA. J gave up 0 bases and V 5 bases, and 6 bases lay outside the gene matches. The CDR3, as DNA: TGTGCCAGCAGCCGGGCGGGGGGCATCTCCTACAATGAGCAGTTCTTC. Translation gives CASSRAGGISYNEQFF.

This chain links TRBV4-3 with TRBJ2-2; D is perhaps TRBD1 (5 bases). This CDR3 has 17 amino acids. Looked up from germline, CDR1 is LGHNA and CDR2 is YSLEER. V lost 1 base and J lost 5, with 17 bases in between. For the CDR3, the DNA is TGCGCCAGCAGCCAAGTAGACCTTCTGGGGCGAACCGGGGAGCTGTTTTTT. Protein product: CASSQVDLLGRTGELFF.

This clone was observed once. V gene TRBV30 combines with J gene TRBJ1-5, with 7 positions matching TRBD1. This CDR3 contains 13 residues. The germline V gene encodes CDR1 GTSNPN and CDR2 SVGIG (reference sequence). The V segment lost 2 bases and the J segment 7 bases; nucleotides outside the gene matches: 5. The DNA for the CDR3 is TGTGCCTGGAGTTTGCAGGGGGAACAGCCCCAGCATTTT. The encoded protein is CAWSLQGEQPQHF.

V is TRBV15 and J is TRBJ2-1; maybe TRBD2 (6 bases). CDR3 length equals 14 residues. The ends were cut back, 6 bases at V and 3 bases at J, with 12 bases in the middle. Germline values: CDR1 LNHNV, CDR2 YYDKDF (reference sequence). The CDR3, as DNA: TGTGCCACCAGTAAACTAGCCGTCTACAATGAGCAGTTCTTC. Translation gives CATSKLAVYNEQFF.

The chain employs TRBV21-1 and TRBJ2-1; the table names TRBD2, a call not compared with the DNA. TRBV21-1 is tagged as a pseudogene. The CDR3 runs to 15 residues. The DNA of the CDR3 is TGTGCCAGCAGCACCATAGCGGGGGGGTACAATGAGCAGTTCTTC. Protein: CASSTIAGGYNEQFF.

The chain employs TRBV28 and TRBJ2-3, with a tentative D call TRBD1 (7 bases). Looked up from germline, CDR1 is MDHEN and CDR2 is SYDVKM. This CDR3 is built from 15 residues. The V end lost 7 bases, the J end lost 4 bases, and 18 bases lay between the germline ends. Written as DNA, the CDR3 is TGTGCCAGCACCCTAGGTACAGGGGAGGCAGATACGCAGTATTTT. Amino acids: CASTLGTGEADTQYF.

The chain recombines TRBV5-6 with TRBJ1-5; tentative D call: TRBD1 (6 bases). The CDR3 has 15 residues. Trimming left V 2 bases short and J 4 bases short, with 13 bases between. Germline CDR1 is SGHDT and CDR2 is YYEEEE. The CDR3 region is CASSFGRGRNQPQHF. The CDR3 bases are TGTGCCAGCAGCTTCGGCAGGGGCAGGAATCAGCCCCAGCATTTT.

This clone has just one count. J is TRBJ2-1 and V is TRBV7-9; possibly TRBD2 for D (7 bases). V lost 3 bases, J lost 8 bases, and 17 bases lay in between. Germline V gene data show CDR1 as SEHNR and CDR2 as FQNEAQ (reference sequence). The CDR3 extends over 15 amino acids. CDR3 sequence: CASSLGGGRWDEQFF. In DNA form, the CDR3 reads TGTGCCAGCAGCTTGGGGGGCGGGAGATGGGATGAGCAGTTCTTC.

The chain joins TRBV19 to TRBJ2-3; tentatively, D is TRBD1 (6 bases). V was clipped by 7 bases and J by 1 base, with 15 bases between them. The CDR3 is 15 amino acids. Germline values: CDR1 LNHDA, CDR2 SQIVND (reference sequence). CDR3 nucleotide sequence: TGTGCCAGTACCCAAACTGCAGGGGGCACAGATACGCAGTATTTT. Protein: CASTQTAGGTDTQYF.

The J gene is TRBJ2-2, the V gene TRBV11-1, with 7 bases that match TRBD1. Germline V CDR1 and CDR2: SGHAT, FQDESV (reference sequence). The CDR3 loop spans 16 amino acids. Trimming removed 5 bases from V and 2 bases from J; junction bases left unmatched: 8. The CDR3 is CASSDQHRGNTGELFF. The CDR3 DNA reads TGTGCCAGCAGCGACCAACACAGGGGTAACACCGGGGAGCTGTTTTTT.

CDR3 DNA sequence: TGCGCCAGCAGCTGGGGACTAGGGACAGATACGCAGTATTTT. Translating gives CASSWGLGTDTQYF. V usage is TRBV5-1 and J usage is TRBJ2-3, with 8 bases lining up with TRBD2. The CDR3 length is 14 residues. V shed 3 bases, J shed 3 bases, and the junction held 3 bases outside the gene matches. CDR1 is SGHRS and CDR2 is YFSETQ in the germline V gene.

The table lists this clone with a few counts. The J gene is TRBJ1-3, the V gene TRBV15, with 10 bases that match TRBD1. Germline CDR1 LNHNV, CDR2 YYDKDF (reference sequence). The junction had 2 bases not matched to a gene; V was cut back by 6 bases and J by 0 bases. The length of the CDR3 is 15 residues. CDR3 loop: CATRRDRGSGNTIYF. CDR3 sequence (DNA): TGTGCCACCAGGCGGGACAGGGGCTCTGGAAACACCATATATTTT.

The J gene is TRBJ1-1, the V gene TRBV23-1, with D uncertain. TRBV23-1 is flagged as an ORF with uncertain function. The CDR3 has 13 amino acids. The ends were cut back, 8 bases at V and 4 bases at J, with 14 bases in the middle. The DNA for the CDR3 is TGCGCCAGCGGCCCGCTCAATGGCACTGAAGCTTTCTTT. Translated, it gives CASGPLNGTEAFF.

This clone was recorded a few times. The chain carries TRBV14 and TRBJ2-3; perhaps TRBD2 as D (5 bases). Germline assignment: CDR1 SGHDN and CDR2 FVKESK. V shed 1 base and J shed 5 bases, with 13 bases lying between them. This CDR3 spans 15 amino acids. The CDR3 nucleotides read TGTGCCAGCAGCCAAGTTGGGCTAGCCCGAGATACGCAGTATTTT. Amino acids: CASSQVGLARDTQYF. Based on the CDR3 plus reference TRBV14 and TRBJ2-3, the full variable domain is EAGVTQFPSHSVIEKGQTVTLRCDPISGHDNLYWYRRVMGKEIKFLLHFVKESKQDESGMPNNRFLAERTGGTYSTLKVQPAELEDSGVYFCASSQVGLARDTQYFGPGTRLTVL.

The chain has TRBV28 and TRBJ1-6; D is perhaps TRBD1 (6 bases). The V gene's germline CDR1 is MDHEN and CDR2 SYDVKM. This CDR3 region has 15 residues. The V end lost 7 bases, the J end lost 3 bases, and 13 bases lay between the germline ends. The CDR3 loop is CASIQDRLYNSPLHF. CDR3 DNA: TGTGCCAGCATCCAAGACAGGCTCTATAATTCACCCCTCCACTTT. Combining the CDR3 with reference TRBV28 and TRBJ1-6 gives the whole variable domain DVKVTQSSRYLVKRTGEKVFLECVQDMDHENMFWYRQDPGLGLRLIYFSYDVKMKEKGDIPEGYSVSREKKERFSLILESASTNQTSMYLCASIQDRLYNSPLHFGNGTRLTVT.

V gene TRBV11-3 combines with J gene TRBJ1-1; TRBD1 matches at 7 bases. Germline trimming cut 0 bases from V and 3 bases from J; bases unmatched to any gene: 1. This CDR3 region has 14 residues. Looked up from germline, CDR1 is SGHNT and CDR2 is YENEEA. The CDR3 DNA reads TGTGCCAGCAGCTTAGAAGGGGGCGACACTGAAGCTTTCTTT. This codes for CASSLEGGDTEAFF.

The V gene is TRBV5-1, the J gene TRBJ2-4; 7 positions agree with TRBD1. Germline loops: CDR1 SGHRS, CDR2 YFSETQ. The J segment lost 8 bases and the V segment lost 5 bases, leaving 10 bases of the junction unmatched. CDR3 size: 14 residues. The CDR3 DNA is TGCGCCAGCAGACCGACAGGGAGAGGGGACATTCAGTACTTC. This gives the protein CASRPTGRGDIQYF.